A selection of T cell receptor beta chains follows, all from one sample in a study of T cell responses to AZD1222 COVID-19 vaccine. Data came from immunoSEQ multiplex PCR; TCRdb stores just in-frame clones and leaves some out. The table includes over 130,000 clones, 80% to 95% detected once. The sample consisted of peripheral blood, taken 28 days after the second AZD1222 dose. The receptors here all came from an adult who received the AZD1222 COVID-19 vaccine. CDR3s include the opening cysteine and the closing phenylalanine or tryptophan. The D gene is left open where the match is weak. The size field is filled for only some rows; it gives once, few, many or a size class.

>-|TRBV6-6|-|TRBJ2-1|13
TGTGCCAGCAGTACCTGGACTATGGATGAGCAGTTCTTC
CASSTWTMDEQFF
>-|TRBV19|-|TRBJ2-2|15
TGTGCCACCTCGGCGGGACAGACATACACCGGGGAGCTGTTTTTT
CATSAGQTYTGELFF
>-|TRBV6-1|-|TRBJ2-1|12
TGTGCCAGCCGTGACACCTATGGGGAGCAGTTCTTC
CASRDTYGEQFF
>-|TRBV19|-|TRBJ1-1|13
TGTGCCAGTAGTATCGACGGGGGGCTGGGGGCTTTCTTT
CASSIDGGLGAFF
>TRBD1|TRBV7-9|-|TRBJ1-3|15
TGTGCCAGCAGCCAACCAGGGGGTTCTGGAAACACCATATATTTT
CASSQPGGSGNTIYF
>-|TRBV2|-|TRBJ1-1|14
TGTGCCAGCAGTGGGCTTGGAGGGCACACTGAAGCTTTCTTT
CASSGLGGHTEAFF
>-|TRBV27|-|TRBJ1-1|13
TGTGCCAGCAGTTTAATGAGGGAGGGTGAAGCTTTCTTT
CASSLMREGEAFF
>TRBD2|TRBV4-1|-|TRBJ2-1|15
TGCGCCAGCAGCCAGGGACTACTCTCCTACAATGAGCAGTTCTTC
CASSQGLLSYNEQFF
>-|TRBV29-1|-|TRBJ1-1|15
TGCAGCGTAACGCCTCCGGGACCCAGTAACACTGAAGCTTTCTTT
CSVTPPGPSNTEAFF
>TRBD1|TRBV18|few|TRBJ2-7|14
TGTGCCAGCTCACCCGTGGGACAGGAATACGAGCAGTACTTC
CASSPVGQEYEQYF
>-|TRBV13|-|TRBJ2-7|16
TGTGCCAGCAGCTTATGGAAGGGAGCGAATCCCTACGAGCAGTACTTC
CASSLWKGANPYEQYF
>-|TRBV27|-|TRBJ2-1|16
TGTGCCAGCCTCCCCAGGGGAGGATTCTCCTACAATGAGCAGTTCTTC
CASLPRGGFSYNEQFF
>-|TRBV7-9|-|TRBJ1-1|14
TGTGCCAGCAGCCCCAGTCGGGGGTCGACTGAAGCTTTCTTT
CASSPSRGSTEAFF
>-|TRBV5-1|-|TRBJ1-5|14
TGCGCCAGCAGCTTGGGGGGTAGCAATCAGCCCCAGCATTTT
CASSLGGSNQPQHF
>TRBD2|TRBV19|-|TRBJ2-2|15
TGTGCCAGTAGTATAGTACTAGCGGCTACCGGGGAGCTGTTTTTT
CASSIVLAATGELFF
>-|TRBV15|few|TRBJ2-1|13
TGTGCCACCAGCGCGGTTCCCTACAATGAGCAGTTCTTC
CATSAVPYNEQFF
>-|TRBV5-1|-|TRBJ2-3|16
TGCGCCAGCAGCTTTAGGGTCACCGAGCCGGCAGATACGCAGTATTTT
CASSFRVTEPADTQYF
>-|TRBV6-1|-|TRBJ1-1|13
TGTGCCAGCAGTGAAGCACCGGGGACTGAAGCTTTCTTT
CASSEAPGTEAFF
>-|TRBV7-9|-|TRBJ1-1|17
TGTGCCAGCAGCTTACCCCGGGCCGGGGGGCCGAACACTGAAGCTTTCTTT
CASSLPRAGGPNTEAFF
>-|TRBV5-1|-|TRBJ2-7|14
TGCGCCAGCAGCTTACAACAGGGCCCAGGTGAGCAGTACTTC
CASSLQQGPGEQYF